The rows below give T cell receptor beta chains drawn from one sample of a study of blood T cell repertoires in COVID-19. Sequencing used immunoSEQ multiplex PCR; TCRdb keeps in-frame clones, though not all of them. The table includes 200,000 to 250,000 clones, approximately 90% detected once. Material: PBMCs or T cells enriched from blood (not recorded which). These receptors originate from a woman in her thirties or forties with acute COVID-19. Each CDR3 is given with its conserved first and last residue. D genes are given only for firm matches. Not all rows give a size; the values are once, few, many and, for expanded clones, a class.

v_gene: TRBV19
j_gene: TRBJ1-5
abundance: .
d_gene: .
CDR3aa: CASSSPSGGGPEHQPQHF
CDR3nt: TGTGCCAGTAGTTCGCCGAGTGGTGGAGGGCCGGAGCATCAGCCCCAGCATTTT

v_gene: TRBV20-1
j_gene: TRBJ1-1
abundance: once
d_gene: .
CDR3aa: CSARAHTEAFF
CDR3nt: TGCAGTGCGAGGGCCCACACTGAAGCTTTCTTT

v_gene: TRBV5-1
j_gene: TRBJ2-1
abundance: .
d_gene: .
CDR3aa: CASRSPGLNNEQFF
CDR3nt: TGCGCCAGCAGGTCGCCGGGACTGAACAATGAGCAGTTCTTC

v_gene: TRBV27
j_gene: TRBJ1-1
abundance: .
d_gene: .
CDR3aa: CASSSSRTPANTEAFF
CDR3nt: TGTGCCAGCAGTTCCTCAAGGACACCGGCGAACACTGAAGCTTTCTTT

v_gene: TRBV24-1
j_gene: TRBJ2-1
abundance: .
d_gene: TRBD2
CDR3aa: CATSYLAGGPDEQFF
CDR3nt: TGTGCCACCAGTTATCTAGCGGGGGGGCCGGATGAGCAGTTCTTC

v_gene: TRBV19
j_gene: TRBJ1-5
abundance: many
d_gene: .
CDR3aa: CASSPGQFNQPQHF
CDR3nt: TGTGCCAGTAGTCCAGGACAGTTCAATCAGCCCCAGCATTTT

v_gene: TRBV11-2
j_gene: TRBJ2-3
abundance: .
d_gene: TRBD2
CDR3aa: CASSKAPLAGVGDTQYF
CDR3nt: TGTGCCAGCAGCAAAGCCCCCCTAGCGGGGGTGGGAGATACGCAGTATTTT

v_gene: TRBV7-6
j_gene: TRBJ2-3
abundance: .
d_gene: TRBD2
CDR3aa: CASSPGLAGLTDTQYF
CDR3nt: TGTGCCAGCAGCCCGGGACTAGCGGGACTCACAGATACGCAGTATTTT

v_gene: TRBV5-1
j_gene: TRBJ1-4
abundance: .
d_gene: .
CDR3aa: CASSPETGRNEKLFF
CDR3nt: TGCGCCAGCAGCCCGGAGACAGGACGGAATGAAAAACTGTTTTTT

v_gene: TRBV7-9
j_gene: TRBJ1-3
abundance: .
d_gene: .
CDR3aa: CASSFISGNTIYF
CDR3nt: TGTGCCAGCAGCTTCATCTCTGGAAACACCATATATTTT

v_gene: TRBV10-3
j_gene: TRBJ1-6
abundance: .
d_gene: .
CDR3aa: CAIRIDRKLHF
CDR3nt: TGTGCCATCAGAATAGACAGAAAGCTCCACTTT

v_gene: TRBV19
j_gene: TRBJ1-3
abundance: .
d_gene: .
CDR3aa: CASSNIRRQSSGNTIYF
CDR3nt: TGTGCCAGTAGTAATATTCGTCGACAGAGTAGCGGAAACACCATATATTTT

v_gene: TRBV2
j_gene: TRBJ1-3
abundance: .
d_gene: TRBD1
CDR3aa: CATSDRGQSGNTIYF
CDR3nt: TGTGCCACCTCAGACAGGGGGCAATCTGGAAACACCATATATTTT

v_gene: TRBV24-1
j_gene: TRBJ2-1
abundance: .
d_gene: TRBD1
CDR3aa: CATSDPTGRSYNEQFF
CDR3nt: TGTGCCACCAGTGACCCGACAGGGAGAAGCTACAATGAGCAGTTCTTC

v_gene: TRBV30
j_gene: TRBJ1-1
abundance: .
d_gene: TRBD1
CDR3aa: CAWSSRTGFAFF
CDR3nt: TGTGCCTGGAGTTCCAGGACAGGGTTCGCTTTCTTT

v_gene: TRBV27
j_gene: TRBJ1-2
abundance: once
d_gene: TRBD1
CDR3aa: CASTRDSPGQGDYGYTF
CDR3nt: TGTGCCAGCACTCGAGACTCCCCCGGACAGGGGGACTATGGCTACACCTTC

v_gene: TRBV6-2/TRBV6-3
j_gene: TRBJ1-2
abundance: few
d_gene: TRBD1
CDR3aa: CASSPRGTGGYTF
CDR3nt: TGTGCCAGCAGTCCCCGCGGGACAGGGGGTTACACCTTC

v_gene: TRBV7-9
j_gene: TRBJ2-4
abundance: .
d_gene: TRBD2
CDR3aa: CASSLGRVQRGEAKNIQYF
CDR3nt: TGTGCCAGCAGCTTAGGCCGCGTCCAGCGGGGCGAAGCCAAAAACATTCAGTACTTC